Below are 3 T cell receptor beta chains sequenced from a single sample in a study of spatial heterogeneity in lung cancer. The time point denotes: blood at routine non-recurrence follow-up after resection. The input material, whole RNA from tumor, nontumor lung or frozen PBMC, was sequenced unsorted. TCRdb called the 5' RACE reads again in MiXCR, with one record for every CDR3 protein. Seen here are about 52,000 distinct CDR3 sequences, roughly 7.4% observed once, and the top ten hold approximately 40%. The input for sequencing was PBMCs, taken at follow-up. The receptor set was obtained from a female donor with early-stage non-small cell lung cancer.

This clonotype occurred many times. V gene TRBV10-3 combines with J gene TRBJ1-5, with 9 bases lining up with TRBD1. Germline lookup yields CDR1 ENHRY and CDR2 SYGVKD. This CDR3 contains 15 residues. The V gene end was trimmed by 6 bases and the J gene end by 4 bases; junction bases not matched to a gene: 7. CDR3 sequence reads: CAISSGTGRNQPQHF. The CDR3 region has the DNA TGTGCCATCAGCTCCGGGACAGGGCGAAATCAGCCCCAGCATTTT.

This clonotype appeared a few times. This chain connects TRBV3-1 to TRBJ1-1, with 10 bases identical to TRBD1. This CDR3 contains 16 residues. V shed 0 bases and J 1 base; nucleotides not matched to a gene: 2. The germline CDR1 and CDR2 sequences are LGHDT and YNNKEL (reference sequence). The CDR3 region is CASSQDWTGGNTEAFF. In nucleotides, the CDR3 is TGTGCCAGCAGCCAAGATTGGACAGGGGGGAACACTGAAGCTTTCTTT.

This clonotype was observed many times. The chain links TRBV5-1 to TRBJ2-1; 10 positions match TRBD2. V lost 2 bases to trimming and J lost 4 bases; unmatched junction nucleotides: 9. Germline lookup yields CDR1 SGHRS and CDR2 YFSETQ. The CDR3 is made up of 17 amino acids. The CDR3 loop reads CASSFGLAGVLYNEQFF. The CDR3 region has the DNA TGCGCCAGCAGCTTTGGGCTAGCGGGGGTCCTATACAATGAGCAGTTCTTC.